The present T cell receptor beta chain was sequenced within a study of HIV-infected children after antiretroviral therapy interruption. The overall study: Recorded EBV and CMV exposure existed for most children.

The CDR3 consists of 11 residues. Germline CDR1 reads MNHEY; CDR2 reads SMNVEV (reference sequence). Trimming took off 5 bases at V and 6 bases at J, with 5 bases between the two ends. Study results and limitations: Naive CD4+ CDR3 sharing between time points fell after interruption began.

This clonotype was recorded at least ten times. Its antigen is still unknown. A 3' RACE protocol on RNA, with unique molecular identifiers, produced the TCR library. TCRdb reanalysed the 3' RACE reads using MiXCR and keeps one entry per CDR3 protein. Counted here are more than 75,000 distinct CDR3 sequences, around 6.9% occurring once; the ten biggest clones make up about 1.1%. Indicated treatment: PENTA 11 planned treatment interruption arm or continuous ART arm. The chain carries TRBV27 and TRBJ2-1; no firm D call. The source of this sequence is a pool of human donors with HIV. Sequencing was performed on CD45RA+ CD4+ T cells from PBMCs, pooled from several time points, taken from a donor given antiretroviral therapy, either interrupted or continuous. Subset noted: naive CD4+ CD45RA+ CD45RO- T cells. Here the CDR3 DNA reads TGTGCCAGCAGTAAGGGCAATGAGCAGTTCTTC. It specifies CASSKGNEQFF.